These 22 T cell receptor beta chains were sequenced from one sample in a study of T cell responses to AZD1222 COVID-19 vaccine. The assay was immunoSEQ multiplex PCR, and TCRdb's table has in-frame clones only and misses some. The sample records around 160,000 clones, around 90% being singletons. The material was peripheral blood, obtained 28 days after the second AZD1222 dose. All receptors derive from an adult who received the AZD1222 COVID-19 vaccine.

The chain couples TRBV7-9 to TRBJ1-1, with D possibly being TRBD1 (6 bases). Trimming removed 5 bases from V and 1 base from J, with 8 bases in between. The CDR3 has 13 amino acids. Germline CDR1 and CDR2: SEHNR and FQNEAQ (reference sequence). The CDR3 DNA reads as TGTGCCAGCAGCGCGACAGGGAACACTGAAGCTTTCTTT. This sequence encodes CASSATGNTEAFF.

The chain is built from TRBV28 and TRBJ2-1; 9 nucleotides line up with TRBD2. Germline V gene sequence: CDR1 MDHEN, CDR2 SYDVKM. This CDR3 is built from 16 residues. V was pared by 2 bases and J by 0 bases, with 2 bases of the junction left unmatched. The chain's CDR3 is CASSLQAGGSYNEQFF. The DNA for the CDR3 is TGTGCCAGCAGTTTACAAGCGGGAGGCTCCTACAATGAGCAGTTCTTC.

This chain uses TRBV19 with TRBJ1-2, with a tentative D call TRBD1 (5 bases). This CDR3 comprises 12 residues. Germline assignment: CDR1 LNHDA and CDR2 SQIVND (reference sequence). V was pared by 6 bases and J by 3 bases, with 8 bases between. CDR3 DNA: TGTGCCAGTAGACAGGAATACTATGGCTACACCTTC. It yields the protein CASRQEYYGYTF.

This clone qualifies as large. The rearrangement uses TRBV6-2 or TRBV6-3 and TRBJ1-5; 8 bases align to TRBD1. Trimming took 4 bases from V and 0 from J; bases not matched to a gene: 2. Germline-derived CDR1 and CDR2 are MNHEY and SVGEGT. This CDR3 is built from 15 residues. This CDR3 reads CASSSGGDSNQPQHF. CDR3 sequence (DNA): TGTGCCAGCAGTTCAGGGGGCGATAGCAATCAGCCCCAGCATTTT.

The rearrangement links TRBV14 to TRBJ2-7; 7 positions match TRBD1. Germline CDR1 reads SGHDN; CDR2 reads FVKESK. Trimming removed 3 bases from V and 3 bases from J; junction bases left unmatched: 8. The CDR3 has 15 amino acids. The CDR3 DNA is TGTGCCAGCAGCCATCCAAGACAGGGTTTCTACGAGCAGTACTTC. It specifies CASSHPRQGFYEQYF.

CDR3 loop: CSAHPAPTGGDQPQHF. CDR3 DNA sequence: TGCAGCGCCCACCCAGCGCCTACAGGGGGGGACCAGCCCCAGCATTTT. The V call is TRBV29-1, the J call TRBJ1-5; 8 positions agree with TRBD1. V shed 7 bases and J 7 bases; nucleotides not matched to a gene: 18. CDR1 is SQVTM, CDR2 ANQGSEA, per germline. There are 16 residues in the CDR3.

V gene TRBV5-1 combines with J gene TRBJ1-1, with D hard to call. The CDR3 has 13 amino acids. Germline values: CDR1 SGHRS, CDR2 YFSETQ. V lost 0 bases and J lost 5, with 8 bases in between. CDR3 bases: TGCGCCAGCAGCTTGGAATATCAGACTGAAGCTTTCTTT. Its translation is CASSLEYQTEAFF. Based on the CDR3 plus reference TRBV5-1 and TRBJ1-1, the full variable domain is KAGVTQTPRYLIKTRGQQVTLSCSPISGHRSVSWYQQTPGQGLQFLFEYFSETQRNKGNFPGRFSGRQFSNSRSEMNVSTLELGDSALYLCASSLEYQTEAFFGQGTRLTVV.

The genes are TRBV15 and TRBJ2-7; maybe TRBD1 (5 bases). Trimming cost V 0 bases and J 4 bases, with 13 bases left between them. The CDR3 has 15 residues. The germline gives CDR1 LNHNV, CDR2 YYDKDF (reference sequence). This CDR3 reads CATSRDGRGRYEQYF. CDR3 bases: TGTGCCACCAGCAGAGATGGTAGGGGAAGATACGAGCAGTACTTC.

The V gene is TRBV19, the J gene TRBJ1-1; D gene ambiguous. CDR1 is LNHDA and CDR2 is SQIVND in the germline V gene (reference sequence). The CDR3 runs 13 residues. V was shortened by 7 bases and J by 2 bases, with 11 bases between the two germline ends. The CDR3 is CASIATPNTEAFF. CDR3 DNA sequence: TGTGCCAGTATTGCGACACCTAACACTGAAGCTTTCTTT.

This clone was observed a single time. The genes are TRBV3-1 (or the pseudogene TRBV3-2) and TRBJ2-5; 7 bases map to TRBD2. The germline gives CDR1 LGHDT, CDR2 YNNKEL (reference sequence). The CDR3 totals 13 residues. V gave up 3 bases and J gave up 4 bases; unmatched junction bases: 2. DNA of the CDR3: TGTGCCAGCAGCCATGGCGGGGGAGAGACCCAGTACTTC. Translating it yields CASSHGGGETQYF.

The CDR3 DNA sequence: TGTGCAAGTCGCTTTAGCGGGGGGCCCTCACAAGAGACCCAGTACTTC. The encoded protein is CASRFSGGPSQETQYF. V and J are TRBV12-2 and TRBJ2-5; the listed D gene, TRBD2, was not tested against the DNA. TRBV12-2 is a listed pseudogene. The CDR3 has 16 amino acids.

The rearrangement links TRBV5-1 to TRBJ2-1, with TRBD2 identical over 8 bases. V was clipped by 1 base and J by 5 bases; unmatched bases: 8. Germline assignment: CDR1 SGHRS and CDR2 YFSETQ. CDR3 size: 16 residues. The CDR3 DNA is TGCGCCAGCAGCTTGACTACGGGGGGGCAAAACAATGAGCAGTTCTTC. Protein product: CASSLTTGGQNNEQFF.

V and J are TRBV10-1 and TRBJ2-2; the D gene is possibly TRBD2 (5 bases). Trimming removed 2 bases from V and 4 bases from J, with 11 bases in between. This CDR3 is built from 15 residues. Germline values: CDR1 WNHNN, CDR2 SYGVQD (reference sequence). The CDR3 nucleotides read TGCGCCAGCAGTGAGAGGCAGGCGGGCACCGGGGAGCTGTTTTTT. This gives the protein CASSERQAGTGELFF.

The chain joins TRBV5-1 to TRBJ1-2, with TRBD1 identical over 9 bases. Germline V gene lookup returns CDR1 SGHRS and CDR2 YFSETQ. The CDR3 runs 14 residues. The ends lost 4 bases at V and 4 bases at J; junction bases unmatched: 5. CDR3 residues: CASSRDRVGYGYTF. The CDR3 DNA reads as TGCGCCAGCAGCCGGGACAGGGTGGGCTATGGCTACACCTTC.

The J gene is TRBJ1-2, the V gene TRBV28; D unclear. Trimming cost V 5 bases and J 4 bases, with 11 bases left between them. From germline, CDR1 is MDHEN and CDR2 SYDVKM. CDR3 size: 13 residues. CDR3 residues: CASSLGGSYGYTF. For the CDR3, the DNA is TGTGCCAGCAGTCTCGGAGGGAGCTATGGCTACACCTTC.

The J gene is TRBJ2-5, the V gene TRBV4-3, with a weak D call TRBD2 (5 bases). Germline V gives CDR1 LGHNA, CDR2 YSLEER. CDR3 size: 15 residues. V was cut by 0 bases and J by 2 bases, with 10 bases left in between. CDR3 DNA: TGCGCCAGCAGCCAAGATCCGAGCGGACAAGAGACCCAGTACTTC. Encoded protein: CASSQDPSGQETQYF.

This chain connects TRBV7-3 to TRBJ2-1; 12 positions match TRBD2. In germline, CDR1 is SGHTA, CDR2 FQGTGA. Unmatched junction bases numbered 2, after V lost 6 bases and J lost 5 bases. CDR3 size: 14 residues. The CDR3 region has the DNA TGTGCCAGCAGTTGGACTAGCGGGAACAATGAGCAGTTCTTC. Protein product: CASSWTSGNNEQFF. Looking up the rest from reference TRBV7-3 and TRBJ2-1 gives the full variable domain: GAGVSQTPSNKVTEKGKYVELRCDPISGHTALYWYRQSLGQGPEFLIYFQGTGAADDSGLPNDRFFAVRPEGSVSTLKIQRTERGDSAVYLCASSWTSGNNEQFFGPGTRLTVL.

V is TRBV11-3 and J is TRBJ2-7, with D possibly being TRBD2 (5 bases). V was pared by 0 bases and J by 5 bases, with 14 bases between. The CDR3 runs 15 residues. The germline gives CDR1 SGHNT, CDR2 YENEEA. CDR3 sequence: CASSLEDSANHEQYF. The CDR3 DNA is TGTGCCAGCAGCTTAGAGGACTCCGCGAACCACGAGCAGTACTTC.

V is TRBV19 and J is TRBJ2-3; 14 nucleotides line up with TRBD2. This CDR3 region has 17 residues. Germline CDR1 and CDR2: LNHDA and SQIVND (reference sequence). Trimming removed 10 bases from V and 3 bases from J; junction bases left unmatched: 12. In nucleotides, the CDR3 is TGTGCCACCTACGGACTAGCGGGAGGTCCTGGGACAGATACGCAGTATTTT. Translation gives CATYGLAGGPGTDTQYF.

The J gene is TRBJ1-2, the V gene TRBV28; 7 bases fit TRBD1. The germline gives CDR1 MDHEN, CDR2 SYDVKM. V was pared by 5 bases and J by 0 bases, with 9 bases of the junction left unmatched. The CDR3 loop spans 16 amino acids. The CDR3 loop reads CASSALRDRANYGYTF. The CDR3 coding sequence is TGTGCCAGCAGTGCGCTCCGGGACAGAGCTAACTATGGCTACACCTTC.

This chain links TRBV5-5 with TRBJ1-5; D not certain. The CDR3 loop spans 14 amino acids. The germline V gene encodes CDR1 SGHKS and CDR2 YYEKEE (reference sequence). Trimming pared 1 base from V and 4 bases from J, leaving 9 bases between. CDR3 region: CASSLRPGNQPQHF. CDR3 bases: TGTGCCAGCAGCTTGAGGCCAGGAAATCAGCCCCAGCATTTT.

This clone was seen once. V usage is TRBV10-3 and J usage is TRBJ1-2; D possibly corresponds to TRBD1 (6 bases). The V and J ends lost 7 bases and 0 bases respectively, with 12 bases between them. This CDR3 has 14 residues. Germline loops: CDR1 ENHRY, CDR2 SYGVKD. In nucleotides, the CDR3 is TGTGCCATCACTCGGGACACCTCTAACTATGGCTACACCTTC. It specifies CAITRDTSNYGYTF.